This section outlines one T cell receptor (beta chain) sequence together with its context. As originally analysed: The authors used CDR3 differences across clinicopathological groups to build a distant-metastasis classifier for papillary thyroid cancer. TCRdb reassembled clones from the PCR reads with MiXCR. The V and J calls here are based on TCRdb, not the publication. The sample shows about 40,000 clones, around 28% of them seen only once. Germline loops: CDR1 MDHEN, CDR2 SYDVKM. The CDR3 length is 17 residues. Trimming stripped 6 bases from V and 7 bases from J, with 22 bases between. The sample is drawn from a study of metastatic and nonmetastatic thyroid tumors. No patient had received any treatment before thyroid surgery.

This TCR was recovered from a male donor with papillary thyroid cancer or a benign thyroid nodule (not recorded which). Some clones in this sample may be carry-over from other donors' samples. Sequencing was done on a sample of blood. The rearrangement uses TRBV28 and TRBJ1-6; D ambiguous. The chain's CDR3 is CASRPTSRASSNSPLHF. CDR3 in DNA: TGTGCCAGCAGACCCACCTCCCGAGCTAGTTCGAATTCACCCCTCCACTTT.